This T cell receptor (beta chain) came from a study of radiation and T cells in renal cell carcinoma. This table comes from immunoSEQ multiplex PCR, and its TCRdb copy is limited to in-frame clones, with some not included. The sample lists some 70,000 clones; over 80% were seen once. The CDR3 totals 14 residues. V lost 5 bases to trimming and J lost 5 bases, with 16 bases between them. Germline lookup yields CDR1 MNHEY and CDR2 SMNVEV (reference sequence). Findings and caveats of the study: Baseline intratumoral clonotype presence is unknown without pretreatment biopsies.

Time point of the sample: blood 2 weeks post-SBRT. This sample's treatment: 15 Gy SBRT to primary tumor, nephrectomy 4 weeks later. As concerns this clone: What it binds is unknown.

Source: blood, taken from a patient whose treatment included radiotherapy and nephrectomy. The receptor was isolated from a man aged 60 to 69 with renal cell carcinoma. The chain employs TRBV27 and TRBJ2-7, with TRBD2 as a possible D gene (6 bases). The CDR3 loop is CASSTLAALDEQYF. DNA for the CDR3: TGTGCCAGCAGTACACTAGCCGCTTTGGACGAGCAGTACTTC.